The 6 T cell receptor beta chains in this list originate from one sample, sequenced in a study of T cells in tuberculosis. Repertoires were generated with immunoSEQ multiplex PCR, while TCRdb's copy carries only in-frame clones and drops some. The sample comprises tens of thousands of clones, roughly 96% of which are singletons, and around 7% rests with the top ten. What was sequenced was PBMCs. The receptors were sampled from a donor aged 10 to 29 with latent tuberculosis or without tuberculosis infection.

The rearrangement joins TRBV19 to TRBJ1-5; D gene uncertain. The V and J ends lost 3 bases and 3 bases respectively, with 12 bases between them. Germline lookup yields CDR1 LNHDA and CDR2 SQIVND (reference sequence). This CDR3 has 15 amino acids. Here the CDR3 reads CASSMEGPTNQPQHF. The CDR3 DNA follows: TGTGCCAGTAGTATGGAGGGCCCCACCAATCAGCCCCAGCATTTT.

CDR3 sequence (DNA): TGTGCCAGCAGCTTAGAATCCGGGACCAAAAACATTCAGTACTTC. Amino acids: CASSLESGTKNIQYF. The chain couples TRBV7-8 to TRBJ2-4; possible D gene TRBD2, 5 bases. This CDR3 spans 15 amino acids. Germline V gene sequence: CDR1 SGHVS, CDR2 FQNEAQ. Trimming shortened V by 1 base and J by 2 bases, and 9 bases separated the two germline ends.

The chain recombines TRBV30 with TRBJ1-5, with 12 bases identical to TRBD1. This CDR3 comprises 17 residues. Germline loops: CDR1 GTSNPN, CDR2 SVGIG (reference sequence). V lost 0 bases, J lost 5 bases, and 8 bases stayed unmatched. CDR3 nucleotide sequence: TGTGCCTGGAGTGTAGCTAGGGACAGGGGGCATTATCAGCCCCAGCATTTT. This sequence encodes CAWSVARDRGHYQPQHF.

The V call is TRBV14, the J call TRBJ1-2, with TRBD1 matching 7 bases. Germline V gene data show CDR1 as SGHDN and CDR2 as FVKESK. The junction had 14 bases not matched to a gene; V was cut back by 5 bases and J by 8 bases. The CDR3 loop spans 15 amino acids. The chain's CDR3 is CASSEQGFPTKGYTF. CDR3 DNA: TGTGCCAGCAGCGAACAGGGGTTCCCCACTAAAGGCTACACCTTC.

V gene TRBV7-9 combines with J gene TRBJ2-1; 8 bases map to TRBD1. The CDR3 spans 14 residues. Losses at the gene ends were 6 bases for V and 7 bases for J; bases not matched to a gene: 8. CDR1 and CDR2 from the germline V gene are SEHNR and FQNEAQ (reference sequence). The CDR3: CASSPGQGRNEQFF. CDR3 in DNA: TGTGCCAGCAGTCCAGGACAGGGAAGGAATGAGCAGTTCTTC.

The rearrangement links TRBV6-5 to TRBJ2-7, with 9 bases matching TRBD2. The germline V gene encodes CDR1 MNHEY and CDR2 SVGAGI. This CDR3 has 15 amino acids. The ends lost 4 bases at V and 4 bases at J; junction bases unmatched: 8. The CDR3 nucleotides read TGTGCCAGCAGTTCGTTGGGACTAGCAGGATACGAGCAGTACTTC. This sequence encodes CASSSLGLAGYEQYF.